This T cell receptor (beta chain) stems from a study of blood T cell repertoires in COVID-19. Study information: COVID-19 samples from acute and convalescent phases originated in the United States, Italy and Spain.

Assay: immunoSEQ multiplex PCR; the TCRdb copy retains only in-frame clones and omits some. There are 70,000 to 80,000 clones in the sample; about 83% occur only once, and over 40% lies in the top ten. The germline V gene encodes CDR1 LNHDA and CDR2 SQIVND (reference sequence). V trimming: 5 bases; J trimming: 9 bases; junction bases outside the gene matches: 16. This CDR3 comprises 18 residues. The chain employs TRBV19 and TRBJ1-6; 10 nucleotides agree with TRBD1. This TCR was sampled from a man older than 75 with acute or convalescent COVID-19. Specimen: peripheral blood. The chain's CDR3 is CASSLKHTGQGWISPLHF. CDR3 DNA sequence: TGTGCCAGTAGTCTAAAACACACGGGACAGGGGTGGATTTCACCCCTCCACTTT.